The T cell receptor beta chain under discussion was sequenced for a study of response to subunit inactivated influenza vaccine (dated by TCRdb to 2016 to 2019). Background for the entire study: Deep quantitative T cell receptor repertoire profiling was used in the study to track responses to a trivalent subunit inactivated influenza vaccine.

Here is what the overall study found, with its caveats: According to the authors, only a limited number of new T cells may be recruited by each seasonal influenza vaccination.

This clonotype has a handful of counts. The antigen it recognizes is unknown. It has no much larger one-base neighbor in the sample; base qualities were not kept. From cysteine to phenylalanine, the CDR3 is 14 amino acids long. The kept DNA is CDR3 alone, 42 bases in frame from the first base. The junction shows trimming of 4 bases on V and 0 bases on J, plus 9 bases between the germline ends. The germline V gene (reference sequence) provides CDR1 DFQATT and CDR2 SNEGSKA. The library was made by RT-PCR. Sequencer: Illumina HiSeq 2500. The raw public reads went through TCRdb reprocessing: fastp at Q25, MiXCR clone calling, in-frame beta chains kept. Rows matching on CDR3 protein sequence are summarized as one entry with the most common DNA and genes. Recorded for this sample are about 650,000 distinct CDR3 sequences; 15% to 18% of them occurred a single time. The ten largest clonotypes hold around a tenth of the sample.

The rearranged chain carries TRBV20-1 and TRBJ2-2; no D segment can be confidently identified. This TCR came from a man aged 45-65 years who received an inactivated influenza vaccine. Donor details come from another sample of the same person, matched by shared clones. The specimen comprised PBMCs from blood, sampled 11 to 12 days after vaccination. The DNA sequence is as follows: TGCAGTGCTACCCGGACGGCGAACACCGGGGAGCTGTTTTTT. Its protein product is CSATRTANTGELFF.